Sequencing of this T cell receptor (beta chain) was carried out in a study of T cell responses to AZD1222 COVID-19 vaccine. Notes on the study in general: The number of AZD1222 recipients seropositive at baseline was only five to seven. Donors skewed white British and female; clonal diversity was possibly underestimated. Reports indicate that nearly half of spike-specific TCRs are directed at unmutated variant regions. An increase in Spike-specific TCR breadth and depth was observed after two AZD1222 doses.

As regards this clone: The antigen is not known.

The CDR3 is made up of 13 amino acids. Trimming took off 6 bases at V and 0 bases at J, with 11 bases between the two ends. From germline, CDR1 is SQVTM and CDR2 ANQGSEA. Clones were read by immunoSEQ multiplex PCR, and TCRdb kept only the in-frame ones, dropping some. The data contain about 260,000 clones, about 92% of them singletons. The chain has TRBV29-1 and TRBJ1-1; D might be TRBD1 (6 bases). The material was peripheral blood, obtained on day 0 of AZD1222 vaccination. The clonotype originates from an adult in good health. The CDR3 coding sequence is TGCAGCGTCAGGACAGAAATGAACACTGAAGCTTTCTTT. Its translation is CSVRTEMNTEAFF.